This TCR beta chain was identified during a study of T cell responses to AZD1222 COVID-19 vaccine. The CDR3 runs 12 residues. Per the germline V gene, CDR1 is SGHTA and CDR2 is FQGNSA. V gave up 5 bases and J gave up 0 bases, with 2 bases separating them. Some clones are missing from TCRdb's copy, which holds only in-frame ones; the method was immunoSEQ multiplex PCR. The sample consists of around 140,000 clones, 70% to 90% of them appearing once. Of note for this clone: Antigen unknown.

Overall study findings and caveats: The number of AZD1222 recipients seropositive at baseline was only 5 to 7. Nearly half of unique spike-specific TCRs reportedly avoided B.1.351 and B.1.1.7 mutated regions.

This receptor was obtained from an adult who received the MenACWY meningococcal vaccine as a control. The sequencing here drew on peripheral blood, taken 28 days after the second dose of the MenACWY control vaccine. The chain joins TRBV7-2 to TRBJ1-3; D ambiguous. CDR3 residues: CASSNSGNTIYF. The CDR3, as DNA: TGTGCCAGCAGCAACTCTGGAAACACCATATATTTT.